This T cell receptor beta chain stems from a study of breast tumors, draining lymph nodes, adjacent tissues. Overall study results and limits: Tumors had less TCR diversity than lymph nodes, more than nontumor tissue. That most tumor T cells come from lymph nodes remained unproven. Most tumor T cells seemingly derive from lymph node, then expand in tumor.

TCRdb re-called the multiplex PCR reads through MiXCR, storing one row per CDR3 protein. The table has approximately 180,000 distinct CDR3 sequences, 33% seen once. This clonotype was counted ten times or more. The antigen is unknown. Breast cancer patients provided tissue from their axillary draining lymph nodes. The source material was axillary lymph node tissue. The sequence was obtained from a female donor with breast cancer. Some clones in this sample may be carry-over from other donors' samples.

The DNA of the CDR3 is TGTGCCAGCAGTCCGCAATTCGGAATGCTTTACGAGCAGTACTTC. Its protein is CASSPQFGMLYEQYF. The chain combines TRBV12-3 or TRBV12-4 with TRBJ2-7; D unresolved. V gave up 5 bases and J gave up 4 bases, with 18 bases separating them. This CDR3 comprises 15 residues.